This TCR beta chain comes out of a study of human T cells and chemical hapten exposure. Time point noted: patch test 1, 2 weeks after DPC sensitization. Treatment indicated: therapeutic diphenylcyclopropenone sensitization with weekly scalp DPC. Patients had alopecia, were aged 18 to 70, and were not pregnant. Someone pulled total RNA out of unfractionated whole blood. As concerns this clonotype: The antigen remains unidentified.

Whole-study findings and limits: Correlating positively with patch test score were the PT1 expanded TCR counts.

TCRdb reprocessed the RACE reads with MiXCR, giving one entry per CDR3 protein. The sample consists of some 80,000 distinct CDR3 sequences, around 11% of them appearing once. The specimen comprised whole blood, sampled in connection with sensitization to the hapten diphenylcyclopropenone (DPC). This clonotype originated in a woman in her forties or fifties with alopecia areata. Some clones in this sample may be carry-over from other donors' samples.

CDR3 amino acids: CASGTAVTGELFF. Here the CDR3 DNA reads TGTGCCAGCGGGACGGCCGTCACCGGGGAGCTGTTTTTT. The chain is built from TRBV27 and TRBJ2-2; D is possibly TRBD1 or TRBD2 (5 bases each). Trimming cost V 8 bases and J 4 bases, with 11 bases left between them. The CDR3 extends over 13 amino acids. Germline lookup yields CDR1 MNHEY and CDR2 SMNVEV (reference sequence).